What follows are 16 T cell receptor beta chains derived from one specimen sequenced in a study of cytomegalovirus exposure and HLA in healthy donors. Researchers ran the PCR with 60 Vbeta and 13 Jbeta primers. Assay used: immunoSEQ multiplex PCR; TCRdb lists only in-frame clones, some missing. In the table there are about 120,000 clones, roughly 65% of which are singletons. The sequencing sample was made of PBMCs. Receptors were obtained from a man aged 40-55 years in good health and CMV-seropositive.

The chain carries TRBV2 and TRBJ1-4, with D perhaps TRBD1 (6 bases). The CDR3 covers 14 residues. The germline V gene encodes CDR1 SNHLY and CDR2 FYNNEI. Trimming took 6 bases from V and 2 from J, leaving 10 bases between them. The CDR3 loop is CASSTGSTNEKLFF. The CDR3 DNA sequence: TGTGCCAGCAGCACAGGGTCTACTAATGAAAAACTGTTTTTT.

The gene calls are TRBV9 and TRBJ1-2; D remains ambiguous. From germline, CDR1 is SGDLS and CDR2 YYNGEE. V gave up 0 bases and J gave up 2 bases, with 8 bases separating them. CDR3 size: 14 residues. The CDR3 nucleotides are TGTGCCAGCAGCGTAGAGTCGCGGAACTATGGCTACACCTTC. Its protein product is CASSVESRNYGYTF.

The V call is TRBV10-3, the J call TRBJ2-2; D possibly corresponds to TRBD1 (6 bases). The CDR3 spans 16 residues. The germline V gene has CDR1 ENHRY and CDR2 SYGVKD. V gave up 4 bases and J gave up 0 bases, with 12 bases separating them. The CDR3 reads CAISATGSANTGELFF. The DNA for the CDR3 is TGTGCCATCAGTGCCACAGGGTCCGCGAACACCGGGGAGCTGTTTTTT.

V usage is TRBV6-6 and J usage is TRBJ2-7; 8 bases match TRBD1. The CDR3 contains 15 residues. Trimming cost V 5 bases and J 0 bases; bases outside gene matches: 6. Germline CDR1 MNHNY, CDR2 SVGAGI (reference sequence). The CDR3 here is CASSPTGGDSYEQYF. CDR3 in DNA: TGTGCCAGCAGTCCAACAGGGGGAGACTCCTACGAGCAGTACTTC.

This clone was seen just once. The chain links TRBV6-5 to TRBJ2-2; TRBD1 might be the D (6 bases). The V end was cut by 2 bases, the J end by 6 bases, with 13 bases between. From germline, CDR1 is MNHEY and CDR2 SVGAGI. The CDR3 has 15 residues. CDR3 region: CASSYVAGAAGELFF. The CDR3 bases are TGTGCCAGCAGTTACGTGGCAGGGGCTGCCGGGGAGCTGTTTTTT.

The J gene is TRBJ1-4, the V gene TRBV6-1; possibly TRBD1 for D (5 bases). Trimming cost V 2 bases and J 0 bases, with 13 bases left between them. Germline V gene sequence: CDR1 MNHNS, CDR2 SASEGT. The CDR3 runs 17 residues. CDR3 region: CASSEFGGSATNEKLFF. The CDR3 DNA follows: TGTGCCAGCAGTGAATTCGGGGGGTCTGCAACTAATGAAAAACTGTTTTTT.

V usage is TRBV4-2 and J usage is TRBJ2-7; 7 bases fit TRBD1. Trimming took 2 bases from V and 4 from J; bases not matched to a gene: 8. CDR1 and CDR2 (germline): LGHNA, YNFKEQ. The CDR3 length is 15 residues. The CDR3 coding sequence is TGTGCCAGCAGCCAACACCGGGACAGTCCATACGAGCAGTACTTC. Amino acid sequence: CASSQHRDSPYEQYF.

V is TRBV19 and J is TRBJ2-1; the D gene is possibly TRBD1 (5 bases). The CDR3 is 13 residues long. Looked up from germline, CDR1 is LNHDA and CDR2 is SQIVND (reference sequence). The ends were cut back, 3 bases at V and 9 bases at J, with 12 bases in the middle. As DNA, the CDR3 is TGTGCCAGTAGTATCTCCCAGGGAAGTGAGCAGTTCTTC. As protein: CASSISQGSEQFF.

This clone has just a few counts. The V gene is TRBV10-3, the J gene TRBJ2-1, with 8 bases fitting TRBD2. Germline V gene lookup returns CDR1 ENHRY and CDR2 SYGVKD. This CDR3 contains 13 residues. With V trimmed by 3 bases and J by 9 bases, 4 bases remained unmatched. The CDR3 here is CAISDGGAREQFF. Written as DNA, the CDR3 is TGTGCCATCAGTGACGGGGGGGCTCGTGAGCAGTTCTTC.

The chain couples TRBV5-1 to TRBJ2-7; 8 positions agree with TRBD1. Germline loops: CDR1 SGHRS, CDR2 YFSETQ. Trimming at V came to 4 bases and at J to 7 bases, leaving 16 bases not matched to a gene. The CDR3 covers 16 residues. CDR3 loop: CASSRRGTGSSGEQYF. In DNA, the CDR3 is TGCGCCAGCAGCCGCCGGGGGACAGGATCATCCGGGGAGCAGTACTTC.

The chain couples TRBV15 to TRBJ2-5; a possible D gene is TRBD2 (5 bases). The CDR3 is 14 residues long. V was cut by 0 bases and J by 4 bases, with 9 bases left in between. The germline gives CDR1 LNHNV, CDR2 YYDKDF (reference sequence). For the CDR3, the DNA is TGTGCCACCAGCAGAGATGATGGGAGAGAGACCCAGTACTTC. Translating gives CATSRDDGRETQYF. The full variable domain, with the rest looked up from reference TRBV15 and TRBJ2-5, is DAMVIQNPRYQVTQFGKPVTLSCSQTLNHNVMYWYQQKSSQAPKLLFHYYDKDFNNEADTPDNFQSRRPNTSFCFLDIRSPGLGDTAMYLCATSRDDGRETQYFGPGTRLLVL.

The chain is built from TRBV25-1 and TRBJ2-5; D unclear. The CDR3 consists of 9 residues. The germline gives CDR1 MGHDK, CDR2 SYGVNS. V was pared by 5 bases and J by 9 bases, with 4 bases between. This chain's CDR3 is CASSQAQYF. Here the CDR3 DNA reads TGTGCCAGCAGTCAGGCCCAGTACTTC.

The chain combines TRBV5-1 with TRBJ2-3, with TRBD2 as a possible D gene (5 bases). The CDR3 is 16 residues long. V was cut by 3 bases and J by 2 bases, with 16 bases left in between. Germline V lookup: CDR1 SGHRS, CDR2 YFSETQ. In DNA, the CDR3 is TGCGCCAGCAGCTCGGGGAATTCCCACTCCACAGATACGCAGTATTTT. This gives the protein CASSSGNSHSTDTQYF.

The chain has TRBV4-3 and TRBJ2-7, with a weak D call TRBD2 (10 bases). Per the germline V gene, CDR1 is LGHNA and CDR2 is YSLEER. This CDR3 contains 21 residues. The V gene lost 1 base and the J gene lost 2 bases, with 30 bases spanning the gap. For the CDR3, the DNA is TGCGCCAGCAGCCAAGTTGTGCAGGGGACAGGGCTAGCGGGAGTCCCCTACGAGCAGTACTTC. Translating gives CASSQVVQGTGLAGVPYEQYF.

This clone was picked up a small number of times. V and J are TRBV7-9 and TRBJ2-5; 7 positions agree with TRBD1. The CDR3 contains 14 residues. Germline V gives CDR1 SEHNR, CDR2 FQNEAQ (reference sequence). The V segment lost 4 bases and the J segment 2 bases; nucleotides outside the gene matches: 4. The CDR3 nucleotides are TGTGCCAGCAGCTCCACAGGGGTACAAGAGACCCAGTACTTC. Translated, it gives CASSSTGVQETQYF. Combining the CDR3 with reference TRBV7-9 and TRBJ2-5 gives the whole variable domain DTGVSQNPRHKITKRGQNVTFRCDPISEHNRLYWYRQTLGQGPEFLTYFQNEAQLEKSRLLSDRFSAERPKGSFSTLEIQRTEQGDSAMYLCASSSTGVQETQYFGPGTRLLVL.

V usage is TRBV4-3 and J usage is TRBJ2-1, with D maybe TRBD1 (5 bases). The V end was cut by 3 bases, the J end by 3 bases, with 12 bases between. Germline V gene sequence: CDR1 LGHNA, CDR2 YSLEER. The CDR3 runs to 15 residues. The CDR3 loop reads CASSHRAGFYNEQFF. The CDR3 coding sequence is TGCGCCAGCAGCCACAGGGCCGGGTTCTACAATGAGCAGTTCTTC.